Only a few counts were recorded for the clone carrying this TCR beta chain. The antigen is unknown. This CDR3 is 15 amino acids long. With 0 bases clipped from V and 6 bases from J, the junction kept 7 bases outside the gene matches. Germline V gives CDR1 SGHDN, CDR2 FVKESK. Reverse transcription of all isolated RNA meant that expressed TCRB transcripts were sequenced. Profiling relied on immunoSEQ multiplex PCR, and the TCRdb table lists in-frame clones only, not all of them. Of 600,000 or so clones listed, about an eighth are singletons. These data are taken from a study of beta chain features in type 1 diabetes. Study observations and caveats: There was a moderate but significant shortening of TCRB CDR3s in all four CD4+ subsets of Type 1 diabetes patients.

The rearrangement joins TRBV14 to TRBJ2-7, with 8 bases that match TRBD1. The receptor's source is a man aged 30 to 39 with type 1 diabetes. The sample taken for sequencing was naive CD4+ T cells from blood. CDR3 region: CASSQDWGRGLEQYF. For the CDR3, the DNA is TGTGCCAGCAGCCAAGATTGGGGCAGGGGGCTCGAGCAGTACTTC.